This T cell receptor (beta chain) was recorded in a study of CD4 T cells in relation to SARS-CoV-2 and coronaviruses (dated by TCRdb to about 2021). Study-wide context: In the ViraFEST assay, PBMCs were grown with antigen for roughly ten days, and TCR beta CDR3s were then sequenced to identify antigen-specific clonal expansions. An HIV-1 Nef peptide pool or a culture without peptide was used as the negative reference condition. Patient-derived lymphoblastoid cell lines were used to map the HLA restriction of shared crossreactive spike epitopes. At the level of individual TCR clonotypes, the study measured memory CD4+ T cell crossreactivity between SARS-CoV-2 spike protein and common cold coronavirus spike proteins. Samples from three pre-COVID donors and the naive versus memory experiments were sequenced with the Adaptive Biotechnologies TCR-sequencing kit; other data were Illumina-based. A different, Illumina-based TCR-beta assay was used to sequence expansion assays from other donors in the study. Beyond this particular receptor, the publication reports: Memory CD4+ clonotypes crossrecognizing SARS-CoV-2 and at least one common cold coronavirus spike were found in around three fifths of donors. The study was limited by small numbers of patients and tested TCRs. Because no donor provided both pre-pandemic and post-infection samples, tracing the source of pre-existing responses was limited. Significantly weaker SARS-CoV-2-driven expansion was shown by crossreactive clones than by monoreactive clones, consistent with antigenic imprinting. Crossreactivity analysis centred on spike protein, so crossreactivity against other viral proteins was not assessed.

Trimming takes 5 bases from V and 0 bases from J, and the germline ends sit 7 bases apart. The germline V gene provides CDR1 SGHAT and CDR2 FQNNGV. CDR3 length: 13 amino acids, cysteine to phenylalanine. CDR3 DNA is the only sequence kept; it has 39 bases, read in frame from the first base. About this clone itself: Its antigen is still unknown. Qualities for individual bases were not recorded, and no much larger clone is one base off.

CD4+ T cells from unexposed donors were collected before the COVID-19 pandemic (2011-2018). The EasySep CD4+ T cell isolation kit was used to isolate CD4+ T cells once the cultures had run for nine to eleven days. As far as cell numbers permitted, CD4+ T cells from unexposed donors were tested for reactivity against SARS-CoV-2 S and N as well as four spike pools from common cold coronaviruses. Approximately 2 million PBMCs per well were cultured in IMDM with approximately 4.8% human AB serum and approximately 10 IU/ml IL-2. Half of the culture medium was replaced with fresh IL-2-containing medium on days 3 and 7. In general, every peptide culture condition was set up in three replicate wells. The leukapheresis product for the unexposed donors was obtained through commercial purchase. PBMCs were isolated from leukapheresis product or whole blood by Ficoll-Paque PLUS gradient centrifugation. PBMCs were either cryopreserved at -140 degrees C or used fresh in the expansion assay. The QIAamp Micro DNA Kit was used to extract genomic DNA from the CD4+ T cells.

The library came from the immunoSEQ multiplex PCR assay. As for the authors' bioinformatics: During preprocessing, nonproductive sequences were removed, as were CDR3s that did not start with C, did not end with F or W, or were shorter than 7 amino acids. The MANAFEST web app was used to call antigen-specific clonotypes on the basis of expansion compared with the reference and with other culture wells. To be counted as positive, a clone had to show significant expansion compared with the reference culture, at an FDR below 0.05, in 2 of 3 replicate wells. To be called positive, a clone also had to show significant expansion compared with every other tandem well and an odds ratio greater than 5. CDR3 homology was measured as pairwise Levenshtein distance, computed with the stringdist R package after trimming three terminal residues from each end. The immuneACCESS repertoire file appears here via TCRdb, limited to in-frame rearrangements. These files lack a portion of the clones; in checked studies, under half of the deficit traces to unresolved V genes, and the cause of the others is not known. V, J and clone size derive from that table, while D and trimming were established from the DNA sequence. Present in this sample are 20,000 to 30,000 clones, roughly 70% of which were seen just once. The leading ten clones occupy roughly 13% of the sample.

The sequence links TRBV11-2 to TRBJ1-1, with the D gene not confidently named. Sequenced: CD4+ T cells from PBMCs, cultured in vitro. The clonotype was recovered from a human donor in good health. The CDR3 is CASSMGMNTEAFF. The sequence in DNA is TGTGCCAGCAGCATGGGGATGAACACTGAAGCTTTCTTT.